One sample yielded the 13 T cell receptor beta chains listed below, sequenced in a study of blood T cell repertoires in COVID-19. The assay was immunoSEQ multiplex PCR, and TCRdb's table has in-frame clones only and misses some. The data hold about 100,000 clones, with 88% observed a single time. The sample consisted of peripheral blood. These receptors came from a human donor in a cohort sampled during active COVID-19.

CDR3 sequence reads: CASSLPDSYGYTF. The CDR3 DNA is TGTGCCAGCAGCTTACCCGACAGCTATGGCTACACCTTC. The V and J genes are TRBV5-4 and TRBJ1-2; D is possibly TRBD1 (5 bases). Per the germline V gene, CDR1 is SGHNT and CDR2 is YYREEE (reference sequence). The V gene lost 2 bases and the J gene lost 4 bases, with 9 bases spanning the gap. The CDR3 covers 13 residues.

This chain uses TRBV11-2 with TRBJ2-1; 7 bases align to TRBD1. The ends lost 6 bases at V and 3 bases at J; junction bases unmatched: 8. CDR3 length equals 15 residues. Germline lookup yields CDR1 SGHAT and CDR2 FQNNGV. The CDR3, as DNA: TGTGCCAGCAGACAAACAGGGGAGTACTACAATGAGCAGTTCTTC. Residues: CASRQTGEYYNEQFF.

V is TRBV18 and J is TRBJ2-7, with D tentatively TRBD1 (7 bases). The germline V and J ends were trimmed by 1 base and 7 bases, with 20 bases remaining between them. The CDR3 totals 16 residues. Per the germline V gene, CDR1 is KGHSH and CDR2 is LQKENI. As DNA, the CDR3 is TGTGCCAGCTCACCACGAACGACAGGGACTCCGGGTGAGCAGTACTTC. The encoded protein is CASSPRTTGTPGEQYF. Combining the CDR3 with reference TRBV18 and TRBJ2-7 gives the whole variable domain NAGVMQNPRHLVRRRGQEARLRCSPMKGHSHVYWYRQLPEEGLKFMVYLQKENIIDESGMPKERFSAEFPKEGPSILRIQQVVRGDSAAYFCASSPRTTGTPGEQYFGPGTRLTVT.

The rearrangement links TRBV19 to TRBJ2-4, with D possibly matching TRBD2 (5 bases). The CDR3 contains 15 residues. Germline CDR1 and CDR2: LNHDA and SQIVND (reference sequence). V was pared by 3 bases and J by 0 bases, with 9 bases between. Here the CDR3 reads CASSIEGKAKNIQYF. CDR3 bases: TGTGCCAGTAGTATTGAGGGTAAAGCCAAAAACATTCAGTACTTC.

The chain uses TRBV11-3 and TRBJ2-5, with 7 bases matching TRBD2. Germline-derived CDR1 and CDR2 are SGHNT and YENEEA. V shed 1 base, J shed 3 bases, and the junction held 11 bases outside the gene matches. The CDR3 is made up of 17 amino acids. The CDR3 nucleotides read TGTGCCAGCAGCTTAGGAGGCGGGAGTCCCGGGGAAGAGACCCAGTACTTC. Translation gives CASSLGGGSPGEETQYF.

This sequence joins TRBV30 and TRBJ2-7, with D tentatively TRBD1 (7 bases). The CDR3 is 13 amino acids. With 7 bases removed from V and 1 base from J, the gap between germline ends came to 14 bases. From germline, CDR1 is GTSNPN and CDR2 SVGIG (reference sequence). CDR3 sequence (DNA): TGTGCCTCAGTGACAGGGAGGTCCTACGAGCAGTACTTC. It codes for CASVTGRSYEQYF.

CDR3 sequence reads: CASSLGTSANEQYF. CDR3 coding DNA: TGCGCCAGCAGCTTGGGGACTAGCGCCAACGAGCAGTACTTC. The chain is built from TRBV5-1 and TRBJ2-7; 9 bases line up with TRBD2. V lost 0 bases and J lost 5; bases outside the gene matches: 3. This CDR3 is built from 14 residues. Looked up from germline, CDR1 is SGHRS and CDR2 is YFSETQ. The full variable domain, in which reference TRBV5-1 and TRBJ2-7 provide the parts outside the CDR3, is KAGVTQTPRYLIKTRGQQVTLSCSPISGHRSVSWYQQTPGQGLQFLFEYFSETQRNKGNFPGRFSGRQFSNSRSEMNVSTLELGDSALYLCASSLGTSANEQYFGPGTRLTVT.

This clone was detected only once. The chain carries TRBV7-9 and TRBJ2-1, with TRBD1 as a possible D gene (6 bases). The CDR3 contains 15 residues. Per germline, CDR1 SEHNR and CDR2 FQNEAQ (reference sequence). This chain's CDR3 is CATRGIAGPHNEQFF. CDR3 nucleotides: TGTGCTACGAGGGGGATAGCAGGGCCCCACAATGAGCAGTTCTTC. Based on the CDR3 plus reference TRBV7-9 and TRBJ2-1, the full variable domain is DTGVSQNPRHKITKRGQNVTFRCDPISEHNRLYWYRQTLGQGPEFLTYFQNEAQLEKSRLLSDRFSAERPKGSFSTLEIQRTEQGDSAMYLCATRGIAGPHNEQFFGPGTRLTVL.

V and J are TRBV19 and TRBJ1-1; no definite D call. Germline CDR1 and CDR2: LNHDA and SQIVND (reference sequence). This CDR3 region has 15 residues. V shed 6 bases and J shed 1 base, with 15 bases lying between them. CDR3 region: CASRGRDMGNTEAFF. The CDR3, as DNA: TGTGCCAGTAGAGGCCGGGATATGGGGAACACTGAAGCTTTCTTT.

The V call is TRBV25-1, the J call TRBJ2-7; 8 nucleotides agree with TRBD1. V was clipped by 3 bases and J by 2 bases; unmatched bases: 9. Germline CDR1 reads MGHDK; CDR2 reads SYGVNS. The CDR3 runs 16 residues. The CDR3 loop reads CASSDPRTGPAYEQYF. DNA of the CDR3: TGTGCCAGCAGTGACCCCCGGACAGGGCCTGCCTACGAGCAGTACTTC.

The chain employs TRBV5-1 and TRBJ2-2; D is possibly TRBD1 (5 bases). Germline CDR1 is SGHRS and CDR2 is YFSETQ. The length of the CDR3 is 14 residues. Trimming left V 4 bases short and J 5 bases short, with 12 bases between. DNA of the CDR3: TGCGCCAGCAGCGTGTCAGGGTCGACCGGGGAGCTGTTTTTT. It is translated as CASSVSGSTGELFF.

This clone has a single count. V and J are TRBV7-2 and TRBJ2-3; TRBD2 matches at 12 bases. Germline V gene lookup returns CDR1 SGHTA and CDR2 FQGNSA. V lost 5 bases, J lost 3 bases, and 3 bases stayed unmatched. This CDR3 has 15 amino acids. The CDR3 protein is CASSATSGRTDTQYF. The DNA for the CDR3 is TGTGCCAGCAGCGCGACTAGCGGGAGAACAGATACGCAGTATTTT.

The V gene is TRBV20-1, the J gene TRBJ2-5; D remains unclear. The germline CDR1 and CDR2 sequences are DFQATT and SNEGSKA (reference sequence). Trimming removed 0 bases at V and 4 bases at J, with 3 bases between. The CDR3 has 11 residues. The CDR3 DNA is TGCAGTGCTAGAGATAGAGAGACCCAGTACTTC. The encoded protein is CSARDRETQYF.